These 8 T cell receptor beta chains originate from one sample sequenced in a study of blood T cell repertoires in COVID-19. Profiling relied on immunoSEQ multiplex PCR, and the TCRdb table lists in-frame clones only, not all of them. The profile covers 200,000 to 300,000 clones, with 70% to 90% appearing a single time and about 1.7% taken by the ten largest. Sequenced sample: PBMCs or T cells enriched from blood (not recorded which). Receptors originate from a man aged 35 to 55 who had recovered from COVID-19.

The chain carries TRBV19 and TRBJ2-3; perhaps TRBD1 as D (6 bases). Germline CDR1 and CDR2: LNHDA and SQIVND (reference sequence). The CDR3 extends over 13 amino acids. The germline V and J ends were trimmed by 5 bases and 1 base, with 7 bases remaining between them. The CDR3 spells CASSRQGTDTQYF. As DNA, the CDR3 is TGTGCCAGTAGTCGACAGGGCACAGATACGCAGTATTTT.

This chain connects TRBV12-2 to TRBJ2-1; TRBD2, the table's D call, lacks a check against the DNA. TRBV12-2 is reported as a pseudogene. The CDR3 spans 14 residues. CDR3 bases: TGTGCAAGTCGCCGAACTAGCGGGGGCGATGAGCAGTTCTTC. Its protein product is CASRRTSGGDEQFF.

The chain carries TRBV29-1 and TRBJ2-3; 9 bases line up with TRBD1. The V gene's germline CDR1 is SQVTM and CDR2 ANQGSEA. Trimming took 7 bases from V and 2 from J; bases not matched to a gene: 7. This CDR3 has 14 amino acids. This CDR3 is CSAVQQGATDTQYF. The DNA of the CDR3 is TGCAGCGCCGTTCAACAGGGGGCCACAGATACGCAGTATTTT.

The rearrangement uses TRBV30 and TRBJ1-3, with TRBD1 as a possible D gene (5 bases). The length of the CDR3 is 14 residues. V gave up 5 bases and J gave up 0 bases, with 11 bases separating them. Germline values: CDR1 GTSNPN, CDR2 SVGIG (reference sequence). The CDR3 sequence is CAWGQGTSGNTIYF. In DNA form, the CDR3 reads TGTGCCTGGGGGCAGGGAACCTCTGGAAACACCATATATTTT.

This clone appeared once. V gene TRBV5-6 combines with J gene TRBJ2-7, with D uncertain. Trimming cost V 3 bases and J 7 bases, with 14 bases left between them. Germline loops: CDR1 SGHDT, CDR2 YYEEEE. The CDR3 extends over 13 amino acids. CDR3: CASSYETNREQYF. The CDR3 DNA reads TGTGCCAGCAGCTACGAGACAAATCGGGAGCAGTACTTC.

The chain couples TRBV5-1 to TRBJ1-1, with D maybe TRBD1 (5 bases). The CDR3 covers 14 residues. V dropped 2 bases and J dropped 3 bases, with 11 bases sitting between them. The germline gives CDR1 SGHRS, CDR2 YFSETQ. CDR3 region: CASSLQAMDTEAFF. The DNA of the CDR3 is TGCGCCAGCAGCTTACAGGCCATGGACACTGAAGCTTTCTTT.

The chain couples TRBV11-3 to TRBJ2-2, with 11 positions matching TRBD2. The CDR3 has 17 amino acids. The germline V gene has CDR1 SGHNT and CDR2 YENEEA. J gave up 3 bases and V 2 bases, and 5 bases lay outside the gene matches. The CDR3, as DNA: TGTGCCAGCAGCTTAATAGCGGGGGGGGCACACACCGGGGAGCTGTTTTTT. Amino acid sequence: CASSLIAGGAHTGELFF.

The CDR3 is CASSWAPGQGVNTEAFF. CDR3 DNA: TGTGCCAGCAGCTGGGCACCGGGACAGGGGGTGAACACTGAAGCTTTCTTT. The chain recombines TRBV28 with TRBJ1-1, with 11 nucleotides matching TRBD1. Germline CDR1 is MDHEN and CDR2 is SYDVKM. The CDR3 has 17 residues. V was clipped by 6 bases and J by 0 bases; unmatched bases: 9.